Given below is one T cell receptor (beta chain) in context. Measured with immunoSEQ multiplex PCR; TCRdb has only the in-frame clones, and not every one. This sample has roughly 350,000 clones; approximately 86% occur once, and the top ten carry approximately 12%. Documented treatment: roughly 20 received Ad26.COV2.S at low or high dose, single or two shots; roughly 5 received placebo; per-sample allocation not given. Material that was analyzed had been drawn on day 63 after the first vaccine or placebo injection. This sample stems from a study of Ad26.COV2.S vaccination and SARS-CoV-2 variants. Germline CDR1 reads KGHDR; CDR2 reads SFDVKD. Trimming left V 5 bases short and J 6 bases short, with 15 bases between. The CDR3 runs to 15 residues.

The sample consisted of peripheral blood, taken in a trial of Ad26.COV2.S vaccine versus placebo. This TCR was sampled from a person between 18 and 65 years old who received the Ad26.COV2.S COVID-19 vaccine or a placebo. The rearrangement joins TRBV24-1 to TRBJ2-2; D gene uncertain. The CDR3: CATSGRLTSSGELFF. CDR3 nucleotides: TGTGCCACCAGTGGCCGGTTAACGTCCTCCGGGGAGCTGTTTTTT.